Below, 20 T cell receptor beta chains from the same sample are listed, as sequenced in a study of Graves' ophthalmopathy and Graves' hyperthyroidism. Amplification of the TCR beta CDR3 regions used RNA transcripts (as template). HTBI primers were used in a first-round RT-PCR, which preceded a second-round multiplex PCR. TCRdb re-analysed the multiplex PCR reads in MiXCR, keeping a single row per CDR3 protein. The sample records hundreds of thousands of distinct CDR3 sequences, about 22% being singletons. The sequencing sample was made of peripheral blood. These receptors came from a woman aged 45-59 years with Graves' ophthalmopathy.

The chain joins TRBV19 to TRBJ2-2; the match to TRBD2 covers 7 bases. V gave up 7 bases and J gave up 3 bases; unmatched junction bases: 8. The CDR3 loop spans 15 amino acids. Germline assignment: CDR1 LNHDA and CDR2 SQIVND (reference sequence). The CDR3 protein is CASIGEGIYTGELFF. For the CDR3, the DNA is TGTGCCAGTATTGGGGAGGGGATCTACACCGGGGAGCTGTTTTTT. The variable domain in full, completed from reference TRBV19 and TRBJ2-2, reads DGGITQSPKYLFRKEGQNVTLSCEQNLNHDAMYWYRQDPGQGLRLIYYSQIVNDFQKGDIAEGYSVSREKKESFPLTVTSAQKNPTAFYLCASIGEGIYTGELFFGEGSRLTVL.

This clonotype was picked up many times. The chain is built from TRBV4-2 and TRBJ1-5; 9 nucleotides agree with TRBD1. There are 18 residues in the CDR3. The germline V gene has CDR1 LGHNA and CDR2 YNFKEQ. J gave up 6 bases and V 0 bases, and 12 bases lay outside the gene matches. In nucleotides, the CDR3 is TGTGCCAGCAGCCAAGACTCATGGAGGGACAGGGTTACTCAGCCCCAGCATTTT. This gives the protein CASSQDSWRDRVTQPQHF.

The table lists this clonotype with a count of one. This chain connects TRBV12-5 to TRBJ2-7; D remains unclear. The V gene lost 4 bases and the J gene lost 4 bases, with 11 bases spanning the gap. Germline assignment: CDR1 LGHNT and CDR2 FRNRAP. The CDR3 is 13 residues long. The CDR3 DNA reads as TGTGCTAGTGGTTCGGCACAGAATTACGAGCAGTACTTC. It specifies CASGSAQNYEQYF. Supplemented by reference TRBV12-5 and TRBJ2-7, the full variable domain reads DARVTQTPRHKVTEMGQEVTMRCQPILGHNTVFWYRQTMMQGLELLAYFRNRAPLDDSGMPKDRFSAEMPDATLATLKIQPSEPRDSAVYFCASGSAQNYEQYFGPGTRLTVT.

This clonotype was counted between two and nine times. Mismatch with germline at one junction end may stem from a read error. V gene TRBV9 combines with J gene TRBJ1-2; TRBD1 matches 7 bases. Germline lookup yields CDR1 SGDLS and CDR2 YYNGEE. The CDR3 length is 17 residues. CDR3 nucleotides: TGTGCCAGCATCGTATCGGAAGGCAGGGGGATCAACTATGGCTACACCTTC. This gives the protein CASIVSEGRGINYGYTF.

This clonotype was detected ten times or more. V is TRBV6-1 and J is TRBJ2-7; perhaps TRBD2 as D (7 bases). Trimming cost V 7 bases and J 5 bases, with 18 bases left between them. Germline V gives CDR1 MNHNS, CDR2 SASEGT. The CDR3 contains 14 residues. The DNA for the CDR3 is TGTGCCAGCACCTGGTCGGGGGGCTACAACGAGCAGTACTTC. This encodes CASTWSGGYNEQYF.

This clonotype was seen ten or more times. The rearrangement links TRBV7-3 to TRBJ2-2; 7 bases fit TRBD2. The CDR3 contains 17 residues. The J segment lost 2 bases and the V segment lost 2 bases, leaving 8 bases of the junction unmatched. Germline CDR1 and CDR2: SGHTA and FQGTGA. CDR3 residues: CASSLLGGSLNTGELFF. In DNA, the CDR3 is TGTGCCAGCAGCTTATTGGGCGGGAGTTTAAACACCGGGGAGCTGTTTTTT.

This clonotype came up many times. The chain joins TRBV27 to TRBJ1-1; tentative D call: TRBD1 (5 bases). The V and J ends lost 2 bases and 4 bases respectively, with 8 bases between them. This CDR3 is 13 amino acids long. The germline V gene encodes CDR1 MNHEY and CDR2 SMNVEV (reference sequence). The CDR3 reads CASSLRGGTEAFF. As DNA, the CDR3 is TGTGCCAGCAGTTTAAGGGGAGGCACTGAAGCTTTCTTT.

Only a few counts were recorded for this clonotype. The chain recombines TRBV28 with TRBJ1-5; 9 bases fit TRBD1. CDR3 length equals 17 residues. CDR1 and CDR2 (germline): MDHEN, SYDVKM. J gave up 1 base and V 5 bases, and 9 bases lay outside the gene matches. The chain's CDR3 is CASSKTGGSASNQPQHF. CDR3 nucleotide sequence: TGTGCCAGCAGTAAGACAGGGGGATCGGCAAGCAATCAGCCCCAGCATTTT.

This clonotype has more than one count but fewer than ten. The chain links TRBV18 to TRBJ2-3; D might be TRBD1 (6 bases). This CDR3 region has 15 residues. The germline gives CDR1 KGHSH, CDR2 LQKENI. V gave up 2 bases and J gave up 1 base, with 10 bases separating them. CDR3 in DNA: TGTGCCAGCTCACCAAGATCAGGGGGCACAGATACGCAGTATTTT. This gives the protein CASSPRSGGTDTQYF.

This clonotype came up a few times. The CDR3 DNA sequence: TGTGCCAGCAGCCAAGCCCTTGGATTCGGACGGCCGAACACTGAAGCTTTCTTT. This codes for CASSQALGFGRPNTEAFF. The rearrangement links TRBV3-1 to TRBJ1-1; no definite D call. This CDR3 is 18 amino acids long. Germline CDR1 is LGHDT and CDR2 is YNNKEL (reference sequence). Deletions cut 1 base from V and 1 base from J, with 19 bases between.

This clonotype was seen at least ten times. V gene TRBV20-1 combines with J gene TRBJ2-7; TRBD2 agrees at 11 bases. Losses at the gene ends were 0 bases for V and 4 bases for J; bases not matched to a gene: 8. The germline CDR1 and CDR2 sequences are DFQATT and SNEGSKA (reference sequence). This CDR3 has 16 amino acids. CDR3 bases: TGCAGTGCTAGAGATGATCTAGCGGGAGGCTTTTACGAGCAGTACTTC. Its protein product is CSARDDLAGGFYEQYF.

The rearrangement links TRBV5-1 to TRBJ2-2; D is undetermined. Looked up from germline, CDR1 is SGHRS and CDR2 is YFSETQ. The CDR3 contains 16 residues. Trimming stripped 4 bases from V and 0 bases from J, with 13 bases between. DNA for the CDR3: TGCGCCAGCAGCCTGGACGTTATTCCGAACACCGGGGAGCTGTTTTTT. Its translation: CASSLDVIPNTGELFF.

CDR3 coding DNA: TGTGCCAGCAGTTTAAGGCAGGGGAGGAACACTGAAGCTTTCTTT. Protein sequence: CASSLRQGRNTEAFF. The chain carries TRBV12-3 or TRBV12-4 and TRBJ1-1, with D perhaps matching TRBD1 (6 bases). The CDR3 is 15 amino acids. V was shortened by 2 bases and J by 1 base, with 11 bases between the two germline ends.

J is TRBJ1-6 and V is TRBV5-1, with D possibly being TRBD1 (6 bases). The CDR3 runs 16 residues. V lost 6 bases, J lost 0 bases, and 13 bases lay in between. CDR1 SGHRS and CDR2 YFSETQ come from the germline V gene. The CDR3 sequence: CASTRGVSSYNSPLHF. In DNA, the CDR3 is TGCGCCAGCACCAGGGGTGTAAGCTCCTATAATTCACCCCTCCACTTT.

V usage is TRBV10-3 and J usage is TRBJ1-5, with a weak D call TRBD1 (5 bases). V was pared by 3 bases and J by 4 bases, with 7 bases between. This CDR3 region has 13 residues. Germline loops: CDR1 ENHRY, CDR2 SYGVKD. CDR3 DNA: TGTGCCATCAGTGAAGCAGGGAATCAGCCCCAGCATTTT. It codes for CAISEAGNQPQHF.

This clonotype occurred many times. This sequence joins TRBV25-1 and TRBJ2-5; D not certain. V lost 8 bases to trimming and J lost 4 bases, with 5 bases between them. Germline values: CDR1 MGHDK, CDR2 SYGVNS. This CDR3 spans 10 amino acids. The CDR3 protein is CASDGETQYF. The CDR3 DNA reads TGTGCCAGCGACGGAGAGACCCAGTACTTC.

This clonotype was seen repeatedly, ten times or more. The chain couples TRBV7-2 to TRBJ2-7, with D tentatively TRBD2 (5 bases). The CDR3 is 15 amino acids. V was pared by 3 bases and J by 5 bases, with 17 bases between. Germline lookup yields CDR1 SGHTA and CDR2 FQGNSA. CDR3 nucleotides: TGTGCCAGCAGCTTTGAAAGAAGACGGGGAGACGAGCAGTACTTC. Protein sequence: CASSFERRRGDEQYF.

This sequence joins TRBV30 and TRBJ1-1; D is perhaps TRBD1 (5 bases). The germline V gene encodes CDR1 GTSNPN and CDR2 SVGIG (reference sequence). Trimming took off 2 bases at V and 0 bases at J, with 7 bases between the two ends. The CDR3 covers 13 residues. The CDR3 protein is CAWSQGLNTEAFF. The CDR3 nucleotides read TGTGCCTGGAGTCAGGGCTTGAACACTGAAGCTTTCTTT.

This clonotype has at least ten counts. The chain joins TRBV29-1 to TRBJ1-2, with 7 bases matching TRBD1. V shed 0 bases, J shed 7 bases, and the junction held 8 bases outside the gene matches. Germline CDR1 and CDR2: SQVTM and ANQGSEA. The CDR3 has 14 amino acids. The CDR3 spells CSVEDQGGAGGYTF. The CDR3 DNA sequence: TGCAGCGTTGAAGATCAAGGGGGCGCGGGTGGCTACACCTTC.

This clonotype was counted at least ten times. The chain links TRBV7-2 to TRBJ2-5, with D maybe TRBD1 (6 bases). The CDR3 contains 14 residues. Per the germline V gene, CDR1 is SGHTA and CDR2 is FQGNSA. The V end lost 5 bases, the J end lost 11 bases, and 21 bases lay between the germline ends. For the CDR3, the DNA is TGTGCCAGCAGCGAACACGGGACAATCGACACACAGTACTTC. Encoded protein: CASSEHGTIDTQYF.